The 2 T cell receptor beta chains given below trace back to one sample, sequenced in a study of CD8+CD57+ T cells in acquired aplastic anemia. The use of genomic DNA as template underpinned the TCR beta VDJ and CDR3 profiling. TCRdb reanalysed the reads using MiXCR and keeps one entry per CDR3 protein. The data show 200,000 or so distinct CDR3 sequences, about 62% seen once. Flow cytometry had shown expanded CD8+CD57+ cells in the patients chosen for sequencing. The sequenced material came from sorted CD4+, CD8+, or CD8+CD57+ T cells (not recorded which) from PBMCs. The receptor set was obtained from a human donor with aplastic anemia.

This chain uses TRBV2 with TRBJ2-1; 9 nucleotides align to TRBD2. Unmatched junction bases numbered 12, after V lost 8 bases and J lost 10 bases. Germline CDR1 and CDR2: SNHLY and FYNNEI. This CDR3 region has 14 residues. The CDR3 DNA reads TGTGCCAGCGCTAGGGCGGGGGGGCCGGGCGAGCAGTTCTTC. As protein: CASARAGGPGEQFF.

This rearrangement joins TRBV2 to TRBJ1-1; 8 bases agree with TRBD1. J gave up 1 base and V 1 base, and 5 bases lay outside the gene matches. The germline CDR1 and CDR2 sequences are SNHLY and FYNNEI. The CDR3 runs to 16 residues. The CDR3 region is CASSEVGQGSNTEAFF. The CDR3 DNA follows: TGTGCCAGCAGTGAAGTCGGACAGGGTTCGAACACTGAAGCTTTCTTT.